The clone carrying this T cell receptor (beta chain) was seen a few times. Using RNA template, CDR3s of TCR alpha and beta were amplified with iRepertoire arm-PCR. TCRdb reprocessed the multiplex PCR reads via MiXCR and lists one record per CDR3 protein. The data show 400,000 or so distinct CDR3 sequences, 41% seen once. Between the trimmed V and J ends, which lost 3 bases and 0 bases, there was a span of 16 bases. The CDR3 is made up of 17 amino acids. CDR1 and CDR2 from the germline V gene are SEHNR and FQNEAQ (reference sequence). The data originate from a study of glioma-infiltrating T cells. The clonotype originates from a human donor with low-grade glioma or glioblastoma, undergoing nonglioma brain surgery, or in good health (not recorded which). V usage is TRBV7-9 and J usage is TRBJ2-3; maybe TRBD2 (5 bases). The sample comprised glioma tissue, nonneoplastic brain tissue, or PBMCs (not recorded which). As DNA, the CDR3 is TGTGCCAGCAGCTTGGCCTTTTCCGACTATAGCACAGATACGCAGTATTTT. It yields the protein CASSLAFSDYSTDTQYF.